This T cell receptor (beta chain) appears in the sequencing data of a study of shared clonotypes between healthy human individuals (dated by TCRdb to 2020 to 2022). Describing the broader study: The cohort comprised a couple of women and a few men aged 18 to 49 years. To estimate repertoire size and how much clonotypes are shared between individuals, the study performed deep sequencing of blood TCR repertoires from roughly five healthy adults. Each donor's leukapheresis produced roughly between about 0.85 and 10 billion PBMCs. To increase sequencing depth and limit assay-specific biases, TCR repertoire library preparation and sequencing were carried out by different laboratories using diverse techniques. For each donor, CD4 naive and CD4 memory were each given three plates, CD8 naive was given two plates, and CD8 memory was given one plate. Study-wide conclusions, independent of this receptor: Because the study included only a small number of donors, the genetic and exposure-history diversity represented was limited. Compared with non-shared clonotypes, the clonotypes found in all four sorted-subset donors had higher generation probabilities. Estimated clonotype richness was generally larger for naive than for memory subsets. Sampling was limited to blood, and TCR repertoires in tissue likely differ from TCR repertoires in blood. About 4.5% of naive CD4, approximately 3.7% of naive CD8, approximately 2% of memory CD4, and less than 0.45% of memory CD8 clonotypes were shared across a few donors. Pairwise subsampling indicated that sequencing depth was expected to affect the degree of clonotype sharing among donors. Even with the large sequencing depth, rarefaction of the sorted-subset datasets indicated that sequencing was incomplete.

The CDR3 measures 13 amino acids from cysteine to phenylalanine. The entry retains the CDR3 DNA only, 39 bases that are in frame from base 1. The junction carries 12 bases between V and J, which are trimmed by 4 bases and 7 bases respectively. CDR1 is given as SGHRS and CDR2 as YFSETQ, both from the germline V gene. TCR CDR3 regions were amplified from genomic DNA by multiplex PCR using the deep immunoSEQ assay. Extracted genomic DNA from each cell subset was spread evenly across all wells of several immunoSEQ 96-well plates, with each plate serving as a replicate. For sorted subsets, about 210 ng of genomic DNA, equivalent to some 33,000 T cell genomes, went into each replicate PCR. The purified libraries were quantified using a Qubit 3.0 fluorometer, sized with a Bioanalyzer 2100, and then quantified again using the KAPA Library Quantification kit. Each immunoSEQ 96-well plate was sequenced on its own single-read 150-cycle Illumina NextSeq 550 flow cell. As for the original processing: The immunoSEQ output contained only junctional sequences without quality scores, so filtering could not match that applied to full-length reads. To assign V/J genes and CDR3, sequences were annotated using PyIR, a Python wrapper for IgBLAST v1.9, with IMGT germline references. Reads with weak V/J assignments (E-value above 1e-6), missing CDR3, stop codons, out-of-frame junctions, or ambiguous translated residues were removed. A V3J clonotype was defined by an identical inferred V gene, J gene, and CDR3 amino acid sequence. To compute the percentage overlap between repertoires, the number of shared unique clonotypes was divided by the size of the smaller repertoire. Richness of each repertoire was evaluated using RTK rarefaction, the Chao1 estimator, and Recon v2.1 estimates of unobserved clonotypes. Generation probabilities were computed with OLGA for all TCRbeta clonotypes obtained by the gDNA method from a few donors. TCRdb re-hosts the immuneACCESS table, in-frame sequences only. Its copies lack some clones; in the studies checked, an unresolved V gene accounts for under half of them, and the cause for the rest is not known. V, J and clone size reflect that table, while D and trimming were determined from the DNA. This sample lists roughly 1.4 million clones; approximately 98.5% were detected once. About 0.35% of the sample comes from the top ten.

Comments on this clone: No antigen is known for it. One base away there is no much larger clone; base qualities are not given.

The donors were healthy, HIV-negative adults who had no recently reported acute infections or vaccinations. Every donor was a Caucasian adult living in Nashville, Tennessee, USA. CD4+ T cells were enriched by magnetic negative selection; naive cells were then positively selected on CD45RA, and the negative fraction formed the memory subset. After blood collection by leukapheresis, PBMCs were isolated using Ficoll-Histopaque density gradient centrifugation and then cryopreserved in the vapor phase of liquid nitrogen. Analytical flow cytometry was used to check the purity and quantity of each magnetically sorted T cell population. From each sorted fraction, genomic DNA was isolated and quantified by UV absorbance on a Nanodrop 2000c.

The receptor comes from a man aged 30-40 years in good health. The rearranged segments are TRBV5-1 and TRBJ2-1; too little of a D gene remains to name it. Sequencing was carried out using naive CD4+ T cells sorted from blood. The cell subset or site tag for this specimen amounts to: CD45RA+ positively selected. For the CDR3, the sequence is CASSPLVRNEQFF. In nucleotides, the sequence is TGCGCCAGCAGCCCCCTGGTTAGGAATGAGCAGTTCTTC. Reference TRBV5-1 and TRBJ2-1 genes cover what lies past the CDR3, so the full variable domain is KAGVTQTPRYLIKTRGQQVTLSCSPISGHRSVSWYQQTPGQGLQFLFEYFSETQRNKGNFPGRFSGRQFSNSRSEMNVSTLELGDSALYLCASSPLVRNEQFFGPGTRLTVL.